The 17 T cell receptor beta chains below all came from one sample that was sequenced in a study of T cell responses to AZD1222 COVID-19 vaccine. Sequenced by immunoSEQ multiplex PCR; TCRdb stores in-frame clones only, minus some. The sample includes some 110,000 clones, around nine tenths seen only once; the top ten take 3.5%. The sample was peripheral blood, taken 28 days after the second AZD1222 dose. The receptors here all came from an adult who received the AZD1222 COVID-19 vaccine.

DNA of the CDR3: TGTGCCAGCAGCTTGACTAGCGGGGTAATATACAATGAGCAGTTCTTC. Residues: CASSLTSGVIYNEQFF. This chain joins TRBV7-2 and TRBJ2-1; 11 bases map to TRBD2. The CDR3 consists of 16 residues. Trimming cost V 3 bases and J 4 bases; bases outside gene matches: 5. Germline V gene sequence: CDR1 SGHTA, CDR2 FQGNSA.

The rearrangement joins TRBV5-5 to TRBJ1-4; D is undetermined. The germline gives CDR1 SGHKS, CDR2 YYEKEE (reference sequence). Trimming stripped 4 bases from V and 7 bases from J, with 20 bases between. This CDR3 spans 16 amino acids. This chain's CDR3 is CASSLDVGTLGEKLFF. The CDR3 bases are TGTGCCAGCAGCCTCGACGTCGGCACTTTGGGTGAAAAACTGTTTTTT.

This chain links TRBV5-6 with TRBJ1-3; D gene ambiguous. This CDR3 is 14 amino acids long. Germline V gene data show CDR1 as SGHDT and CDR2 as YYEEEE. Trimming removed 4 bases from V and 0 bases from J, with 8 bases in between. The CDR3 DNA follows: TGTGCCAGCAGCGGAAGGAGCTCTGGAAACACCATATATTTT. Translating it yields CASSGRSSGNTIYF.

The CDR3 is CAWSEYRLAGGIDEQYF. CDR3 nucleotides: TGTGCCTGGAGTGAGTATAGGCTAGCGGGAGGGATCGACGAGCAGTACTTC. The chain employs TRBV30 and TRBJ2-7; 12 bases align to TRBD2. J was trimmed by 5 bases and V by 1 base; bases with no gene match: 12. The CDR3 runs 17 residues. CDR1 is GTSNPN and CDR2 is SVGIG in the germline V gene (reference sequence).

There are a few counts of this clone. This CDR3 reads CATSDLTEGQVGGYTF. CDR3 coding DNA: TGTGCCACCAGTGATTTGACGGAAGGGCAAGTTGGTGGCTACACCTTC. The chain employs TRBV24-1 and TRBJ1-2; D is ambiguous. Germline V CDR1 and CDR2: KGHDR, SFDVKD. The CDR3 has 16 amino acids. V dropped 0 bases and J dropped 7 bases, with 17 bases sitting between them.

The chain carries TRBV4-1 and TRBJ1-2, with TRBD1 identical over 11 bases. With V trimmed by 4 bases and J by 3 bases, 7 bases remained unmatched. CDR1 MGHRA and CDR2 YSYEKL come from the germline V gene. The CDR3 loop spans 16 amino acids. CDR3 in amino acids: CASSRPGQGADYGYTF. The CDR3, as DNA: TGCGCCAGCAGCCGCCCAGGACAGGGGGCTGACTATGGCTACACCTTC.

The rearrangement links TRBV9 to TRBJ1-1; D is unclear. The V end lost 0 bases, the J end lost 1 base, and 7 bases lay between the germline ends. In germline, CDR1 is SGDLS, CDR2 YYNGEE. CDR3 length: 14 amino acids. For the CDR3, the DNA is TGTGCCAGCAGCGTAGGCCCCCGGAACACTGAAGCTTTCTTT. Translating gives CASSVGPRNTEAFF.

As concerns this clone: Within the sample, other DNA sequences also encode this same CDR3. The V call is TRBV6-5, the J call TRBJ1-3, with no clear D. This CDR3 is 14 amino acids long. V lost 0 bases to trimming and J lost 0 bases, with 3 bases between them. Germline CDR1 MNHEY, CDR2 SVGAGI. The CDR3 bases are TGTGCCAGCAGTTACTCGCGCTCTGGAAACACCATATATTTT. Amino acid sequence: CASSYSRSGNTIYF.

About this clone itself: Germline is not matched at one junction end, which may reflect a read error. The chain recombines TRBV29-1 with TRBJ1-1; D is uncertain. Germline CDR1 SQVTM, CDR2 ANQGSEA. The CDR3 loop spans 12 amino acids. CDR3 sequence: CSVVRGNNEAFF. The CDR3, as DNA: TGCAGCGTTGTACGCGGGAACAATGAAGCTTTCTTT.

V and J are TRBV28 and TRBJ1-6, with TRBD1 matching 9 bases. The V segment lost 3 bases and the J segment 7 bases; nucleotides outside the gene matches: 7. CDR1 is MDHEN, CDR2 SYDVKM, per germline. This CDR3 spans 16 amino acids. CDR3 in amino acids: CASSFDRGQGNSPLHF. DNA for the CDR3: TGTGCCAGCAGTTTCGATAGGGGACAGGGAAATTCACCCCTCCACTTT.

The J gene is TRBJ1-1, the V gene TRBV15; D unclear. Per the germline V gene, CDR1 is LNHNV and CDR2 is YYDKDF (reference sequence). Deletions cut 0 bases from V and 4 bases from J, with 12 bases between. This CDR3 comprises 15 residues. The CDR3: CATSRETGRGTEAFF. CDR3 coding DNA: TGTGCCACCAGCAGAGAAACGGGTCGGGGCACTGAAGCTTTCTTT. Complete variable domain (other parts from reference TRBV15 and TRBJ1-1): DAMVIQNPRYQVTQFGKPVTLSCSQTLNHNVMYWYQQKSSQAPKLLFHYYDKDFNNEADTPDNFQSRRPNTSFCFLDIRSPGLGDTAMYLCATSRETGRGTEAFFGQGTRLTVV.

This clone was counted between two and nine times. This chain connects TRBV5-1 to TRBJ1-1; D gene uncertain. V was cut by 0 bases and J by 4 bases, with 16 bases left in between. Per germline, CDR1 SGHRS and CDR2 YFSETQ. The CDR3 has 16 amino acids. Here the CDR3 reads CASSLEPVGPLTEAFF. The CDR3 DNA reads TGCGCCAGCAGCTTGGAGCCGGTGGGTCCCCTCACTGAAGCTTTCTTT.

The V gene is TRBV7-2, the J gene TRBJ2-7; TRBD2 agrees at 13 bases. The V gene's germline CDR1 is SGHTA and CDR2 FQGNSA. This CDR3 is built from 16 residues. The V and J ends lost 3 bases and 2 bases, in that order; junction bases with no gene match: 4. The DNA for the CDR3 is TGTGCCAGCAGCTTGACTAGCGGGGGGCCAACCTACGAGCAGTACTTC. Translation gives CASSLTSGGPTYEQYF.

V and J are TRBV9 and TRBJ2-2; the match to TRBD2 covers 7 bases. V gave up 4 bases and J gave up 8 bases; unmatched junction bases: 14. There are 16 residues in the CDR3. Germline V CDR1 and CDR2: SGDLS, YYNGEE. The CDR3 DNA sequence: TGTGCCAGCAGCACCGGACTAGGGGTGCGGCTTGGGGAGCTGTTTTTT. It translates to CASSTGLGVRLGELFF.

The chain employs TRBV10-3 and TRBJ1-6; D perhaps matches TRBD1 (5 bases). Germline CDR1 reads ENHRY; CDR2 reads SYGVKD. Trimming removed 2 bases at V and 0 bases at J, with 8 bases between. The CDR3 has 16 amino acids. CDR3 sequence: CAISERGLSYNSPLHF. The DNA of the CDR3 is TGTGCCATCAGTGAGAGGGGTCTCTCCTATAATTCACCCCTCCACTTT.

The chain links TRBV28 to TRBJ1-3, with D possibly matching TRBD1 (6 bases). CDR3 size: 16 residues. Germline lookup yields CDR1 MDHEN and CDR2 SYDVKM. V was pared by 2 bases and J by 2 bases, with 13 bases between. CDR3 in DNA: TGTGCCAGCAGTTTAATTCCAGGGGTCACTGGAAACACCATATATTTT. This sequence encodes CASSLIPGVTGNTIYF.

V is TRBV7-2 and J is TRBJ1-4; no clear D gene. V lost 1 base and J 8 bases, leaving 8 bases between the germline ends. The CDR3 covers 13 residues. Looked up from germline, CDR1 is SGHTA and CDR2 is FQGNSA. In nucleotides, the CDR3 is TGTGCCAGCAGCTTAGGGGTCAGGGAAAAACTGTTTTTT. Amino acid sequence: CASSLGVREKLFF.